Following are 18 T cell receptor beta chains from one sample sequenced in a study of T cells in Graves' hyperthyroidism and ophthalmopathy (dated by TCRdb to the late 2010s). To prepare the library, multiplex PCR was applied. The sample was run on an Illumina HiSeq 2000. The TCR beta CDR3 regions were amplified from the RNA transcripts. For the first round of RT-PCR on the TCR CDR3, the HTBI primer set was used together with the Qiagen OneStep RT-PCR kit. TCRdb cleaned the public reads at Q25 with fastp, built clones with MiXCR and kept in-frame beta chains. Identical CDR3 proteins give one entry, which carries the most common genes and DNA. A total of 250,000 to 400,000 distinct CDR3 sequences appear in this sample, about an eighth of them only once. The ten largest clones represent 34% of the sample. Material for sequencing was blood. These TCRs come from a woman aged 40 to 50 with Graves' ophthalmopathy.

This clonotype was seen many times. This chain links TRBV6-1 with TRBJ1-5; no definite D call. CDR3 length: 16 residues. Trimming took off 7 bases at V and 0 bases at J, with 16 bases between the two ends. The germline CDR1 and CDR2 sequences are MNHNS and SASEGT. Here the CDR3 DNA reads TGTGCCAGCACCAAGGGAACAGCCTATAGCAATCAGCCCCAGCATTTT. Amino acid sequence: CASTKGTAYSNQPQHF.

This clonotype showed up just a few times. The chain employs TRBV19 and TRBJ1-5; D is unresolved. Germline-derived CDR1 and CDR2 are LNHDA and SQIVND (reference sequence). This CDR3 has 14 amino acids. The V end was cut by 4 bases, the J end by 9 bases, with 16 bases between. The CDR3 loop is CASSTTSYLRPQHF. The CDR3 DNA is TGTGCCAGTAGTACCACCTCTTACTTAAGGCCCCAGCATTTT.

This clonotype occurred a few times. CDR3 loop: CSASLAGGPEDTQYF. The CDR3 coding sequence is TGCAGTGCTAGTCTAGCGGGAGGGCCAGAAGATACGCAGTATTTT. The chain carries TRBV20-1 and TRBJ2-3; 12 nucleotides agree with TRBD2. The junction had 6 bases not matched to a gene; V was cut back by 3 bases and J by 5 bases. In germline, CDR1 is DFQATT, CDR2 SNEGSKA (reference sequence). The CDR3 sequence is 15 residues long.

The chain has TRBV4-2 and TRBJ1-5; D is possibly TRBD1 (6 bases). The CDR3 spans 17 residues. Germline values: CDR1 LGHNA, CDR2 YNFKEQ. V lost 2 bases and J lost 1, with 15 bases in between. The CDR3 region has the DNA TGTGCCAGCAGCCAACCGCGGACAGAGGGGAGCAATCAGCCCCAGCATTTT. Translation gives CASSQPRTEGSNQPQHF.

This clonotype was observed a handful of times. The gene calls are TRBV19 and TRBJ1-5; D is uncertain. Trimming took off 2 bases at V and 1 base at J, with 12 bases between the two ends. Germline V gene sequence: CDR1 LNHDA, CDR2 SQIVND (reference sequence). This CDR3 spans 16 amino acids. CDR3 bases: TGTGCCAGTAGTATATGGAGGGATAGAAGCAATCAGCCCCAGCATTTT. Translated: CASSIWRDRSNQPQHF.

This clonotype was seen ten or more times. The chain combines TRBV20-1 with TRBJ1-4, with D tentatively TRBD1 (5 bases). The CDR3 is 13 amino acids. Germline values: CDR1 DFQATT, CDR2 SNEGSKA (reference sequence). V was clipped by 3 bases and J by 8 bases, with 13 bases between them. The CDR3 DNA follows: TGCAGTGCTAGGATGGACATCGGCGAAAAACTGTTTTTT. Its translation is CSARMDIGEKLFF.

V usage is TRBV18 and J usage is TRBJ1-6; D is unclear. Trimming took off 0 bases at V and 15 bases at J, with 12 bases between the two ends. CDR3 length: 13 amino acids. Looked up from germline, CDR1 is KGHSH and CDR2 is LQKENI. DNA for the CDR3: TGTGCCAGCTCACCACCAACCATTCGGCTCCTCCACTTT. Amino acids: CASSPPTIRLLHF.

This clonotype turned up a few times. A much larger clone sits a single nucleotide away, making a read error possible. The chain carries TRBV12-3 or TRBV12-4 and TRBJ2-7, with 13 bases matching TRBD2. This CDR3 contains 15 residues. The CDR3 loop is CTSRLGLAGPYEQYF. CDR3 bases: TGTACCAGCAGGTTGGGACTAGCGGGGCCCTACGAGCAGTACTTC.

This clonotype was seen a few times. Given a much more abundant clone one base away, this may be a read error. The chain combines TRBV20-1 with TRBJ2-1; TRBD2 agrees at 11 bases. From germline, CDR1 is DFQATT and CDR2 SNEGSKA (reference sequence). The CDR3 length is 16 residues. CDR3 in DNA: TGCAGTGCTAGAGGGGACGGGACTAGCGGCTACAGTGAGCAGTTCTTC. Translation gives CSARGDGTSGYSEQFF.

This clonotype was picked up a small number of times. The chain couples TRBV7-2 to TRBJ2-3, with D uncertain. V was pared by 4 bases and J by 10 bases, with 12 bases between. Germline V gene lookup returns CDR1 SGHTA and CDR2 FQGNSA. This CDR3 comprises 12 residues. Written as DNA, the CDR3 is TGTGCCAGCAGCTGGGCCTCTAGGGCGCAGTATTTT. Translated: CASSWASRAQYF.

This clonotype was counted at least ten times. This chain uses TRBV29-1 with TRBJ1-3; no definite D call. Trimming removed 6 bases from V and 0 bases from J, with 6 bases in between. Per the germline V gene, CDR1 is SQVTM and CDR2 is ANQGSEA. The CDR3 sequence is 12 residues long. The CDR3 sequence: CSVSFSGNTIYF. CDR3 coding DNA: TGCAGCGTGAGTTTCTCTGGAAACACCATATATTTT.

Note on this clonotype: Germline is not matched at one junction end, which may reflect a read error. V gene TRBV5-5 combines with J gene TRBJ1-4; D not certain. The CDR3 is 16 residues long. CDR1 and CDR2 from the germline V gene are SGHKS and YYEKEE (reference sequence). The CDR3: CASSFGGPATNEKLFF. CDR3 coding DNA: TGCGCCAGCAGCTTTGGCGGCCCCGCAACTAATGAAAAACTGTTTTTT. The variable domain in full, completed from reference TRBV5-5 and TRBJ1-4, reads DAGVTQSPTHLIKTRGQQVTLRCSPISGHKSVSWYQQVLGQGPQFIFQYYEKEERGRGNFPDRFSARQFPNYSSELNVNALLLGDSALYLCASSFGGPATNEKLFFGSGTQLSVL.

The chain recombines TRBV7-2 with TRBJ1-2; no clear D. The ends were cut back, 6 bases at V and 4 bases at J, with 18 bases in the middle. The germline V gene encodes CDR1 SGHTA and CDR2 FQGNSA. The CDR3 length is 15 residues. The CDR3 loop reads CASSPAGGVGYGYTF. In DNA form, the CDR3 reads TGTGCCAGCAGTCCAGCCGGCGGGGTCGGCTATGGCTACACCTTC.

Many counts were recorded for this clonotype. The CDR3 DNA is TGTGCCAGCAGTTACTCTCTCATCGGGTCCGAGCAGTACTTC. Translation: CASSYSLIGSEQYF. The rearrangement links TRBV6-5 to TRBJ2-7, with D unclear. CDR3 length equals 14 residues. The germline V gene encodes CDR1 MNHEY and CDR2 SVGAGI. V was pared by 0 bases and J by 6 bases, with 12 bases between.

This clonotype was seen a handful of times. The V gene is TRBV7-9, the J gene TRBJ1-3; no reliable D call. The CDR3 sequence is 14 residues long. Germline loops: CDR1 SEHNR, CDR2 FQNEAQ (reference sequence). The ends were cut back, 2 bases at V and 2 bases at J, with 7 bases in the middle. Here the CDR3 reads CASSLNSTGNTIYF. The CDR3 bases are TGTGCCAGCAGCTTAAATAGTACTGGAAACACCATATATTTT. The variable domain in full, with the rest retrieved from reference TRBV7-9 and TRBJ1-3, is DTGVSQNPRHKITKRGQNVTFRCDPISEHNRLYWYRQTLGQGPEFLTYFQNEAQLEKSRLLSDRFSAERPKGSFSTLEIQRTEQGDSAMYLCASSLNSTGNTIYFGEGSWLTVV.

The CDR3 region is CASTARQGANTGELFF. CDR3 bases: TGCGCCAGCACGGCGCGCCAGGGCGCGAACACCGGGGAGCTGTTTTTT. The rearrangement links TRBV4-1 to TRBJ2-2, with a weak D call TRBD1 (5 bases). The V gene's germline CDR1 is MGHRA and CDR2 YSYEKL. There are 16 residues in the CDR3. With 7 bases removed from V and 0 bases from J, the gap between germline ends came to 15 bases.

This clonotype was seen ten or more times. The chain is built from TRBV29-1 and TRBJ2-3; 11 nucleotides align to TRBD2. This CDR3 is 18 amino acids long. V trimming: 2 bases; J trimming: 2 bases; junction bases outside the gene matches: 12. Germline CDR1 SQVTM, CDR2 ANQGSEA. The CDR3 sequence: CSVELAIAGGFLTDTQYF. In DNA, the CDR3 is TGCAGCGTTGAACTAGCTATAGCGGGAGGGTTCCTCACAGATACGCAGTATTTT.

CDR3 loop: CASRKDRGQAETQYF. CDR3 sequence (DNA): TGTGCCAGCAGGAAGGACAGGGGGCAAGCGGAGACCCAGTACTTC. This chain connects TRBV2 to TRBJ2-5, with 11 nucleotides matching TRBD1. The CDR3 runs to 15 residues. The germline CDR1 and CDR2 sequences are SNHLY and FYNNEI. V gave up 6 bases and J gave up 5 bases; unmatched junction bases: 8.